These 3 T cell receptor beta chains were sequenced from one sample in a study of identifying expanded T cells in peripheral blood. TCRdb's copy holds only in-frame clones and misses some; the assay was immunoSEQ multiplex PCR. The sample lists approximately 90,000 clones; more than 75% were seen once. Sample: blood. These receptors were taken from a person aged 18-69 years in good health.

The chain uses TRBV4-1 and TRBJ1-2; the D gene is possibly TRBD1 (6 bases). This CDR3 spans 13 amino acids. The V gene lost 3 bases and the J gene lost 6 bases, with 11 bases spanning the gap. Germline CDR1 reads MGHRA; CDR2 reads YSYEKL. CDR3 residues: CASSQSQGNGYTF. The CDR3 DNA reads TGCGCCAGCAGCCAGTCACAGGGAAATGGCTACACCTTC.

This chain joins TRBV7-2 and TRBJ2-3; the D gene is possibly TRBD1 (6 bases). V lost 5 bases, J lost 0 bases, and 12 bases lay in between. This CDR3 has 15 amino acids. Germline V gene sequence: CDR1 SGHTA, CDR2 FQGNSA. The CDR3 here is CASSRGHLSTDTQYF. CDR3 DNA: TGTGCCAGCAGCCGGGGACATCTTAGCACAGATACGCAGTATTTT.

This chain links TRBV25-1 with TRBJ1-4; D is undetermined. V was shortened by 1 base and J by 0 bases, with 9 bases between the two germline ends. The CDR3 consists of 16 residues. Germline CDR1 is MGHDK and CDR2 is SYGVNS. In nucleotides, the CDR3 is TGTGCCAGCAGTGAATCGACAAGTGCAACTAATGAAAAACTGTTTTTT. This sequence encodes CASSESTSATNEKLFF.